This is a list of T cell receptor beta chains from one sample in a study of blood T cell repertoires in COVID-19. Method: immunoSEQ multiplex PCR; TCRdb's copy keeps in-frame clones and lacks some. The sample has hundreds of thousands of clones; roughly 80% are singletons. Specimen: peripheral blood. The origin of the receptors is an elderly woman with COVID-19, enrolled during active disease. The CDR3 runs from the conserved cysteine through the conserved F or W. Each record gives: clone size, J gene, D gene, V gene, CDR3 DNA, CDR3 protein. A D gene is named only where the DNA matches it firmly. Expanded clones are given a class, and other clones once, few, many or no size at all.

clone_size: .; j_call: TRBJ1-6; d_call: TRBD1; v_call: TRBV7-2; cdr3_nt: TGTGCCAGCAGCGCTACAGGGGGTTCACCCCTCCACTTT; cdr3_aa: CASSATGGSPLHF
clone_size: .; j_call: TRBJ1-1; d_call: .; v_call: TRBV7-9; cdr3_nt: TGTGCCAGCAGCTTAGCGGCTGGTCGGGAGGCTTTCTTT; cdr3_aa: CASSLAAGREAFF
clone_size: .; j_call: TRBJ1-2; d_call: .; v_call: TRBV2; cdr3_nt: TGTGCCAGCAGTGAGGGCCTAAATAATTATGGCTACACCTTC; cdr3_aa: CASSEGLNNYGYTF
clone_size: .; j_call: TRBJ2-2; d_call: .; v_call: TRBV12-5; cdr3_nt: TGTGCTAGTGGTCCCCGGGGGAGAGGCACCGGGGAGCTGTTTTTT; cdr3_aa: CASGPRGRGTGELFF
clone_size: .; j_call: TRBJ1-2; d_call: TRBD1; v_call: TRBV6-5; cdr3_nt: TGTGCCAGCAGGACCAAGGGGACAGGGAGCTATGGCTACACCTTC; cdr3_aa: CASRTKGTGSYGYTF
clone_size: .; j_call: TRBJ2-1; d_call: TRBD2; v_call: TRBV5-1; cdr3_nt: TGCGCCAGCAGCTTCTCGCGGGGGGGCCCCTACAATGAGCAGTTCTTC; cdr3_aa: CASSFSRGGPYNEQFF
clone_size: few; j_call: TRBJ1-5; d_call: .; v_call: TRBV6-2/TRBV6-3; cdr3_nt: TGTGCCAGCAGTTACGCGGGAGGGAGCAATCAGCCCCAGCATTTT; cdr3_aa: CASSYAGGSNQPQHF
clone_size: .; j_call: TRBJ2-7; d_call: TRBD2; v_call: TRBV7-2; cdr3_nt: TGTGCCAGCAGATCTAGCGGGAGCTCCAACGAGCAGTACTTC; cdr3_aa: CASRSSGSSNEQYF
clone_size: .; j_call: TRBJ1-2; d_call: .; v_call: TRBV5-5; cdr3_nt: TGTGCCAGCAGCCTACTGGCCACAGGCCCCTACACCTTC; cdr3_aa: CASSLLATGPYTF
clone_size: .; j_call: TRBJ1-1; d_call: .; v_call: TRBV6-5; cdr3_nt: TGTGCCAGCACGGGGGGGATGAACACTGAAGCTTTCTTT; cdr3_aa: CASTGGMNTEAFF
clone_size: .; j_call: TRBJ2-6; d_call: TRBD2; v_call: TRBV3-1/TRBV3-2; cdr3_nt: TGTGCCAGCAGCGCGACTAGCGGGGGGATTGGGGCCAACGTCCTGACTTTC; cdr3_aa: CASSATSGGIGANVLTF
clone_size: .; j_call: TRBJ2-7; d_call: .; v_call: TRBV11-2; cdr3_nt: TGTGCCAGCAGCTTGATCCCAGGCAGCTCCTACGAGCAGTACTTC; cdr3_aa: CASSLIPGSSYEQYF
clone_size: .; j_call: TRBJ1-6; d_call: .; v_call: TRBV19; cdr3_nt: TGTGCCAGTAGTATTCTGGCCGCAACCTCCTATAATTCACCCCTCCACTTT; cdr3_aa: CASSILAATSYNSPLHF
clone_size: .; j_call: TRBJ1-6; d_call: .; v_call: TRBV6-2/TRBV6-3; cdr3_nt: TGTGCCAGCAGCCGACGTGAGGGGGATAATTCACCCCTCCACTTT; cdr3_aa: CASSRREGDNSPLHF
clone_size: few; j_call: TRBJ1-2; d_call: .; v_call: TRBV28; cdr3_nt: TGTGCCAGCAGTTTAAACAGGGCCAACTATGGCTACACCTTC; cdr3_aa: CASSLNRANYGYTF
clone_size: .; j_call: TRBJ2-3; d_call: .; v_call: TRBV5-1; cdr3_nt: TGCGCCAGCAGCTTGGATGGCCGCCCCAGGGATACGCAGTATTTT; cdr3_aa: CASSLDGRPRDTQYF
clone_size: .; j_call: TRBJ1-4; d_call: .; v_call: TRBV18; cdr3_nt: TGTGCCAGCTCCCTCGGGGGAGGAGTTCAGGAAAAACTGTTTTTT; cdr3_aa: CASSLGGGVQEKLFF
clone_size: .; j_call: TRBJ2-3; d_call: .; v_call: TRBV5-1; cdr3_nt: TGCGCCAGCAGGAGCGCGGGCCCCACAGATACGCAGTATTTT; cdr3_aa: CASRSAGPTDTQYF
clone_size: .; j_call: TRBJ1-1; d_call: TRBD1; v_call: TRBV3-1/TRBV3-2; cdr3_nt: TGTGCCAGCAGCCGATCGATGACAGGGATGAACACTGAAGCTTTCTTT; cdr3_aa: CASSRSMTGMNTEAFF
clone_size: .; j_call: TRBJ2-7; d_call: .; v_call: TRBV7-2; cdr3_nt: TGTGCCAGCAGCTTAGGCATGGGGGGTAACCTCTACGAGCAGTACTTC; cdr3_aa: CASSLGMGGNLYEQYF
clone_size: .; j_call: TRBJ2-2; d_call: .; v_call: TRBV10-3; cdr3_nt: TGTGCCATCGAGAGGGGGAAGAACACCGGGGAGCTGTTTTTT; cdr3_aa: CAIERGKNTGELFF
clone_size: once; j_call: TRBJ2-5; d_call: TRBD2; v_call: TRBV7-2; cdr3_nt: TGTGCCAGCAGGCGATTGCGGGGGGGGTACCAAGAGACCCAGTACTTC; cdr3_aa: CASRRLRGGYQETQYF
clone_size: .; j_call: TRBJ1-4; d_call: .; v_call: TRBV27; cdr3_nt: TGTGCCAGCAGTCCTTACAATAATGAAAAACTGTTTTTT; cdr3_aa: CASSPYNNEKLFF
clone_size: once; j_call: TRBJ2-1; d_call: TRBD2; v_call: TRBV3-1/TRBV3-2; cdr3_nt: TGTGCCAGCAGCTCGGGGGGGAGCTCCTACAATGAGCAGTTCTTC; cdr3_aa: CASSSGGSSYNEQFF
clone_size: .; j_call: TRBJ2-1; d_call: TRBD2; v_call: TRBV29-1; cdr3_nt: TGCAGCGTTTATACTAGCGGGAGGGCCAATGAGCAGTTCTTC; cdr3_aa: CSVYTSGRANEQFF
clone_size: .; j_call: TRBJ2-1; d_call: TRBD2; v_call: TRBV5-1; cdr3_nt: TGCGCCAGCAGCTTGAGGCCTAGCGGGGAGAATGAGCAGTTCTTC; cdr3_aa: CASSLRPSGENEQFF
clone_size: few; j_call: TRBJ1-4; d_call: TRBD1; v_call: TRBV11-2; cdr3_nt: TGTGCCAGCAGCAGGACAGGGGCAGAAAAACTGTTTTTT; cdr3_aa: CASSRTGAEKLFF
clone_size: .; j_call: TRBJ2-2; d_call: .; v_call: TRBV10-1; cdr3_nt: TGCGCCAGCCGCGCCGGCGGCACCGGGGAGCTGTTTTTT; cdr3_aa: CASRAGGTGELFF
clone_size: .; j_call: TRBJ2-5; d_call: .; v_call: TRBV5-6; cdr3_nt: TGTGCCAGCAGCTGGCGAGGGCAGGGGGGTGAGACCCAGTACTTC; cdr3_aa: CASSWRGQGGETQYF
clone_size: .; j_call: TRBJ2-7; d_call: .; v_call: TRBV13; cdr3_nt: TGTGCCAGCAGGGGGCGGGATAGCTACGAGCAGTACTTC; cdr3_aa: CASRGRDSYEQYF
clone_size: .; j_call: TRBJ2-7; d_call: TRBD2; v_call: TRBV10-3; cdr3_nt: TGTGCCATCAGTGAGTCCCCGGGGGGTAGATACGAGCAGTACTTC; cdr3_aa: CAISESPGGRYEQYF
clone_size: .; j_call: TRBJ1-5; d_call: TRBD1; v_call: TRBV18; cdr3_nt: TGTGCCAGCTCCCCTGGACAGGGCATTCAGCCCCAGCATTTT; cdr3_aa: CASSPGQGIQPQHF
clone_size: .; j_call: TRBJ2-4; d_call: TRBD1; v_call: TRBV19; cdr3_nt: TGTGCCAGTAGTATGAGGGGGCCCTCCAAAAACATTCAGTACTTC; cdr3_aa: CASSMRGPSKNIQYF
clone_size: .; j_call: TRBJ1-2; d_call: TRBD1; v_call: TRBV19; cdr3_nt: TGTGCCAGTAGTCCCCGGACAGGGGGAGGTGGCTACACCTTC; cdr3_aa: CASSPRTGGGGYTF
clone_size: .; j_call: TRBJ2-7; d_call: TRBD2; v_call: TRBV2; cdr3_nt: TGTGCCAGCAGTTCCGGGGGGGCCTACGAGCAGTACTTC; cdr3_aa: CASSSGGAYEQYF
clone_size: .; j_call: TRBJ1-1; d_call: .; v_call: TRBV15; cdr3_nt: TGTGCCACCGGTCCCGTGGGACGGGGGAACGCTGAAGCTTTCTTT; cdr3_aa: CATGPVGRGNAEAFF
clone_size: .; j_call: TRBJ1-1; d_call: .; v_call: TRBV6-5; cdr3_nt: TGTGCCAGCAGTTTGGGGCCCCGGACTGAAGCTTTCTTT; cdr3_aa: CASSLGPRTEAFF
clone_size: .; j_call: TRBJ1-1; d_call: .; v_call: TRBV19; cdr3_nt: TGTGCCAGTAGCCTTGGACAGACCACTGAAGCTTTCTTT; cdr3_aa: CASSLGQTTEAFF
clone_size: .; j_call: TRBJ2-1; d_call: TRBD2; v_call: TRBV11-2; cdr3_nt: TGTGCCAGCAGTTTCAGGCCCTGGAGCGGGGGGTATACTTACAATGAGCAGTTCTTC; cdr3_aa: CASSFRPWSGGYTYNEQFF
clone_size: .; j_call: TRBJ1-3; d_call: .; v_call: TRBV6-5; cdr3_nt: TGTGCCAGCAGAAGTTCAGGGGCCATCGGAAACACCATATATTTT; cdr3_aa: CASRSSGAIGNTIYF
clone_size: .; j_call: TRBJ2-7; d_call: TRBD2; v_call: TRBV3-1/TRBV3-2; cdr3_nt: TGTGCCAGCAGCCTTAGCGGGGGCTACGAGCAGTACTTC; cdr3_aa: CASSLSGGYEQYF
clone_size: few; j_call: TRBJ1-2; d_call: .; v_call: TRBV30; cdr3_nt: TGTGCCTGGAGTGCAGGCGTCGGGGAGGGATATGGCTACACCTTC; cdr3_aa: CAWSAGVGEGYGYTF
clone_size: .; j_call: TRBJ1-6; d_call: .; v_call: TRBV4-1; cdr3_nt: TGCGCCAGCAGCCACTCGGACAGTTATAATTCACCCCTCCACTTT; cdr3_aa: CASSHSDSYNSPLHF
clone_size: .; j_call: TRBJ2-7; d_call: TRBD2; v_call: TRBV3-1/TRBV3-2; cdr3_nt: TGTGCCAGCAGCCCGAGTCGGGGGGGCTACCACGAGCAGTACTTC; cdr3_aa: CASSPSRGGYHEQYF
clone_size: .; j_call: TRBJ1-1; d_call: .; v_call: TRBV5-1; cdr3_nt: TGCGCCAGCAGCCGGGGACGGGAGGGGGACACTGAAGCTTTCTTT; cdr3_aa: CASSRGREGDTEAFF
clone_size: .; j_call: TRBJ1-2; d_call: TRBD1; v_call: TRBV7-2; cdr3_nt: TGTGCCAGCAGCTTAGGAACAGGGGGCACCTATGGCTACACCTTC; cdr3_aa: CASSLGTGGTYGYTF
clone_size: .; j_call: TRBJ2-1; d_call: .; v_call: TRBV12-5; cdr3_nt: TGTGCTAGTGGTTTAGTGAGCTCCCACAATGAGCAGTTCTTC; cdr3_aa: CASGLVSSHNEQFF
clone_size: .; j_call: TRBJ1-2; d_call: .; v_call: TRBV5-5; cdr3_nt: TGTGCCAGCAGCCTGAGGCCAGGGCACTATGGCTACACCTTC; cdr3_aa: CASSLRPGHYGYTF
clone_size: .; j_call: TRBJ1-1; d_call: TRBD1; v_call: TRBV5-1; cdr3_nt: TGCGCCAGCAGCTTGGGACAGGGGCGAAACACTGAAGCTTTCTTT; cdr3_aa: CASSLGQGRNTEAFF
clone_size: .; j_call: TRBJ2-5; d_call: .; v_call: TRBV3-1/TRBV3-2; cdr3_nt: TGTGCCAGCAGCCAACCCCCTCGAACCGCCGCGGGAGAGACCCAGTACTTC; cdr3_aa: CASSQPPRTAAGETQYF
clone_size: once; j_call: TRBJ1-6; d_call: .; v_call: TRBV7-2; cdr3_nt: TGTGCCAGCAGCTTCTTCGGGGATTCACCCCTCCACTTT; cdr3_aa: CASSFFGDSPLHF
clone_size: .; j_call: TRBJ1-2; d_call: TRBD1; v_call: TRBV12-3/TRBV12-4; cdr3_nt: TGTGCCAGCAGTTTATCGCAGGGGGCTGCCTACACCTTC; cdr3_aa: CASSLSQGAAYTF
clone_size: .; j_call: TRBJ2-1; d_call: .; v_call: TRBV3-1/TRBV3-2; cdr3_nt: TGTGCCAGCAGCCAAGGAGAGGGCCCCTACAATGAGCAGTTCTTC; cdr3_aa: CASSQGEGPYNEQFF
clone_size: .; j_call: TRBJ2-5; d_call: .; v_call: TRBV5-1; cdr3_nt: TGCGCCAGCAGCTTGGATCAGGGGTCAAGGGAGGAGACCCAGTACTTC; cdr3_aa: CASSLDQGSREETQYF
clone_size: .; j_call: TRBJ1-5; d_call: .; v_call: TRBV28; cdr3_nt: TGTGCCAGCAAGGGGAGGGTAAAACAGCCCCAGCATTTT; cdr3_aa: CASKGRVKQPQHF